This record looks at one T cell receptor (beta chain) sequence and its context. The data derive from a study of blood T cell repertoires in COVID-19. For the study at large: T cells, B-cell-depleted T cells, or PBMCs provided the cDNA or gDNA that served as material.

Germline V CDR1 and CDR2: MDHEN, SYDVKM. The CDR3 has 13 amino acids. The V end was cut by 2 bases, the J end by 5 bases, with 9 bases between. Per the study methods: How many nucleated cells were present was estimated from reference gene primer amplification. The data were produced by immunoSEQ multiplex PCR, yet TCRdb's version contains in-frame clones alone and is incomplete. The V and J calls and the clone size are those of that table, but D and trimming were determined from the DNA. The table has fewer than 85,000 clones, 91% seen once. This clonotype was obtained from a human donor in a cohort sampled during active COVID-19. Sequencing was carried out using peripheral blood. The chain combines TRBV28 with TRBJ1-2; D gene unclear. CDR3 sequence: CASSLLARYGYTF. DNA of the CDR3: TGTGCCAGCAGTTTACTAGCCCGTTATGGCTACACCTTC.